These 9 T cell receptor beta chains came from one sample sequenced in a study of OX40 agonist ivuxolimab in advanced cancers. The method was immunoSEQ multiplex PCR; TCRdb's version includes in-frame clones alone and lacks a portion of them. The sample lists 110,000 or so clones; less than 95% were seen once. Material: CD4+ or CD8+ T cells sorted from blood, obtained in a trial of the OX40 agonist ivuxolimab. All receptors derive from an adult with an advanced solid tumor such as melanoma, head and neck, liver or kidney cancer.

The rearrangement links TRBV14 to TRBJ1-3; unclear D gene. The CDR3 consists of 12 residues. Deletions cut 1 base from V and 12 bases from J, with 10 bases between. CDR1 and CDR2 from the germline V gene are SGHDN and FVKESK. In nucleotides, the CDR3 is TGTGCCAGCAGCCAAGGGACTCCCCTCATATATTTT. It encodes CASSQGTPLIYF.

The rearrangement links TRBV6-1 to TRBJ2-3, with D tentatively TRBD2 (7 bases). V lost 0 bases and J 1 base, leaving 11 bases between the germline ends. Germline-derived CDR1 and CDR2 are MNHNS and SASEGT. CDR3 size: 16 residues. This CDR3 reads CASSEAGGQGTDTQYF. CDR3 sequence (DNA): TGTGCCAGCAGTGAAGCGGGGGGGCAGGGCACAGATACGCAGTATTTT.

The gene calls are TRBV6-5 and TRBJ2-3; D gene ambiguous. The CDR3 is made up of 11 amino acids. The ends were cut back, 6 bases at V and 1 base at J, with 2 bases in the middle. The germline V gene has CDR1 MNHEY and CDR2 SVGAGI. In DNA form, the CDR3 reads TGTGCCAGCAGCCGCACAGATACGCAGTATTTT. Translated, it gives CASSRTDTQYF.

The chain is built from TRBV5-4 and TRBJ1-1; D unclear. This CDR3 is built from 12 residues. Trimming removed 4 bases from V and 1 base from J, with 5 bases in between. Germline V gives CDR1 SGHNT, CDR2 YYREEE (reference sequence). The CDR3 region is CASSHRNTEAFF. In nucleotides, the CDR3 is TGTGCCAGCAGCCACAGGAACACTGAAGCTTTCTTT.

The genes are TRBV6-5 and TRBJ2-2; 7 nucleotides line up with TRBD1. The CDR3 contains 15 residues. Germline assignment: CDR1 MNHEY and CDR2 SVGAGI. V lost 4 bases and J lost 4; bases outside the gene matches: 6. CDR3 sequence (DNA): TGTGCCAGCAGTTTTGGGCGACAGGGCACCGGGGAGCTGTTTTTT. It yields the protein CASSFGRQGTGELFF.

V is TRBV4-2 and J is TRBJ1-2, with 8 bases aligning to TRBD1. The CDR3 runs to 17 residues. V was pared by 5 bases and J by 7 bases, with 18 bases of the junction left unmatched. Germline V gives CDR1 LGHNA, CDR2 YNFKEQ. CDR3 nucleotides: TGTGCCAGCAGCTTGGACTCAGGGGGCGCTTCCTTCCGTGGCTACACCTTC. It translates to CASSLDSGGASFRGYTF.

This chain connects TRBV5-8 to TRBJ1-4, with TRBD1 identical over 10 bases. CDR1 SGHTS and CDR2 YDEGEE come from the germline V gene. This CDR3 is built from 15 residues. J gave up 2 bases and V 4 bases, and 2 bases lay outside the gene matches. The CDR3: CASSPTGGTNEKLFF. The CDR3 region has the DNA TGTGCCAGCAGCCCGACAGGGGGCACTAATGAAAAACTGTTTTTT.

The rearrangement links TRBV29-1 to TRBJ1-5; D not certain. The V gene's germline CDR1 is SQVTM and CDR2 ANQGSEA. The CDR3 totals 13 residues. Trimming stripped 0 bases from V and 7 bases from J, with 10 bases between. The CDR3 DNA reads as TGCAGCGTTGAAGAGGGTCCGGGGCAGCCCCAGCATTTT. This translates into CSVEEGPGQPQHF.

This clone was counted many times. Here the CDR3 reads CASSGLGRSEQYF. The CDR3 coding sequence is TGCGCCAGCAGTGGGTTAGGAAGGTCCGAGCAGTACTTC. V is TRBV10-1 and J is TRBJ2-7; the D is unclear. The V end was cut by 4 bases, the J end by 6 bases, with 13 bases between. CDR1 is WNHNN and CDR2 is SYGVQD in the germline V gene (reference sequence). This CDR3 region has 13 residues.